This entry lists 10 T cell receptor beta chains sequenced from one sample in a study of shared clonotypes between healthy human individuals (dated by TCRdb to about 2020). Library preparation was by the immunoSEQ multiplex PCR assay. In its TCRdb copy, this immuneACCESS table keeps in-frame sequences only and misses some clones. Where compared with another copy, unresolved V genes explain less than half of these, and the others have no known cause. For this sample there are more than 400,000 clones; around four fifths appear just once. Jointly, the top ten make up around 12% of the sample. The sequenced sample was PBMCs. These receptors all stem from a woman aged 40-49 years in good health. Some clones in this sample may be carry-over from other donors' samples.

This clone is a singleton in its sample. The chain joins TRBV21-1 to TRBJ2-2; the table gives TRBD1 as D, unverified against the DNA. TRBV21-1 is labeled a pseudogene. There are 16 residues in the CDR3. The DNA of the CDR3 is TGTGCCAGCAGAGGTACCGACACAGGCTTGACCGGGGAGCTGTTTTTT. This gives the protein CASRGTDTGLTGELFF.

This clone was recorded once. The rearrangement uses TRBV9 and TRBJ2-6, with 10 bases matching TRBD1. CDR3 length: 18 residues. Germline loops: CDR1 SGDLS, CDR2 YYNGEE. Germline trimming cut 3 bases from V and 0 bases from J; bases unmatched to any gene: 6. The CDR3 sequence: CASSERQGASSGANVLTF. The CDR3 DNA is TGTGCCAGCAGCGAACGACAGGGGGCCTCCTCTGGGGCCAACGTCCTGACTTTC.

This chain joins TRBV10-3 and TRBJ2-1; 13 nucleotides align to TRBD2. V trimming: 6 bases; J trimming: 5 bases; junction bases outside the gene matches: 4. The V gene's germline CDR1 is ENHRY and CDR2 SYGVKD. The CDR3 loop spans 15 amino acids. The CDR3 DNA reads TGTGCCATCAGGGGACTAGCGGGAAAAAACAATGAGCAGTTCTTC. Translation: CAIRGLAGKNNEQFF.

V gene TRBV7-6 combines with J gene TRBJ2-2, with D unresolved. The CDR3 is made up of 15 amino acids. CDR1 SGHVS and CDR2 FNYEAQ come from the germline V gene. Trimming removed 8 bases from V and 4 bases from J, with 17 bases in between. CDR3 in amino acids: CASESSPGGTGELFF. The CDR3 DNA sequence: TGTGCCAGCGAATCTTCACCCGGTGGCACCGGGGAGCTGTTTTTT.

The chain joins TRBV29-1 to TRBJ2-3; 10 bases agree with TRBD1. From germline, CDR1 is SQVTM and CDR2 ANQGSEA. The J segment lost 2 bases and the V segment lost 7 bases, leaving 6 bases of the junction unmatched. This CDR3 contains 14 residues. The CDR3: CSAGTGESTDTQYF. The CDR3 DNA sequence: TGCAGCGCAGGGACAGGGGAATCCACAGATACGCAGTATTTT.

The chain recombines TRBV19 with TRBJ1-1, with D possibly matching TRBD1 (5 bases). Trimming left V 6 bases short and J 4 bases short, with 12 bases between. Germline values: CDR1 LNHDA, CDR2 SQIVND (reference sequence). CDR3 length equals 13 residues. The CDR3, as DNA: TGTGCCAGTAGCGGGGGGATCGGCACTGAAGCTTTCTTT. This sequence encodes CASSGGIGTEAFF.

The CDR3 is CATSRDRTSGRGGYNEQFF. The DNA of the CDR3 is TGTGCCACCAGCAGAGATAGGACTAGCGGGAGGGGTGGCTACAATGAGCAGTTCTTC. The J gene is TRBJ2-1, the V gene TRBV15; 15 nucleotides match TRBD2. V trimming: 0 bases; J trimming: 3 bases; junction bases outside the gene matches: 6. Germline lookup yields CDR1 LNHNV and CDR2 YYDKDF (reference sequence). The CDR3 extends over 19 amino acids.

The V call is TRBV5-5, the J call TRBJ2-7; D uncertain. The V gene's germline CDR1 is SGHKS and CDR2 YYEKEE (reference sequence). The CDR3 has 15 amino acids. V was clipped by 1 base and J by 3 bases, with 14 bases between them. The CDR3 nucleotides are TGTGCCAGCAGCTTGTCGGCAGCGCTCCGCTACGAGCAGTACTTC. It specifies CASSLSAALRYEQYF.

The chain joins TRBV5-8 to TRBJ1-1; no firm D call. The CDR3 loop spans 13 amino acids. Germline V gene lookup returns CDR1 SGHTS and CDR2 YDEGEE. Trimming removed 4 bases from V and 2 bases from J, with 9 bases in between. The DNA for the CDR3 is TGTGCCAGCAGCACTACAGTTAACACTGAAGCTTTCTTT. Its protein product is CASSTTVNTEAFF.

The chain has TRBV30 and TRBJ1-3; D gene uncertain. The CDR3 length is 14 residues. Germline V gene lookup returns CDR1 GTSNPN and CDR2 SVGIG (reference sequence). Trimming pared 0 bases from V and 4 bases from J, leaving 10 bases between. The CDR3 nucleotides read TGTGCCTGGAGTGTACTGGGCCTCGGAAACACCATATATTTT. Protein product: CAWSVLGLGNTIYF.